This record looks at one TCR beta chain sequence and its context. The CDR3 has 14 amino acids. Trimming shortened V by 0 bases and J by 6 bases, and 11 bases separated the two germline ends. Germline V gene lookup returns CDR1 MNHEY and CDR2 SVGAGI. This entry belongs to a study of shared clonotypes between healthy human individuals. Only in-frame clones appear in the TCRdb table, and some are missing; sequencing was by immunoSEQ multiplex PCR. The table shows a few million clones, with around 95% occurring only once. The sequenced sample consisted of naive CD4+ T cells sorted from blood. Stated subset: CD45RA+ positively selected. This chain links TRBV6-5 with TRBJ1-2; D possibly corresponds to TRBD1 (5 bases). The receptor comes from a man between 18 and 35 years old in good health. The CDR3 nucleotides read TGTGCCAGCAGTTACTCGGCGGGGACGAATGGCTACACCTTC. Its protein is CASSYSAGTNGYTF.